The next 10 T cell receptor beta chains were all read from a single sample in a study of OX40 agonist ivuxolimab in advanced cancers. Some clones are missing from TCRdb's copy, which holds only in-frame ones; the method was immunoSEQ multiplex PCR. The sample has approximately 60,000 clones, about nine tenths seen once. The sequenced sample was CD4+ or CD8+ T cells sorted from blood, obtained in a trial of the OX40 agonist ivuxolimab. The receptors stem from an adult with an advanced solid tumor such as melanoma, head and neck, liver or kidney cancer.

The chain joins TRBV10-3 to TRBJ2-7, with D uncertain. Germline V gives CDR1 ENHRY, CDR2 SYGVKD. There are 15 residues in the CDR3. V was trimmed by 4 bases and J by 2 bases, leaving 15 bases between them. The CDR3 coding sequence is TGTGCCATCAGTGTTTGGCAGAGAAAAACCTACGAGCAGTACTTC. Translation gives CAISVWQRKTYEQYF.

The chain combines TRBV27 with TRBJ1-4; the match to TRBD1 covers 12 bases. The CDR3 spans 14 residues. V dropped 5 bases and J dropped 7; count of bases not matched to a gene: 2. Looked up from germline, CDR1 is MNHEY and CDR2 is SMNVEV (reference sequence). The CDR3 DNA follows: TGTGCCAGCAGTCGGGACAGGGGGCGTGAAAAACTGTTTTTT. Protein product: CASSRDRGREKLFF.

The chain has TRBV7-2 and TRBJ2-1; D assignment may be TRBD1 or TRBD2 (5 bases each). Trimming pared 5 bases from V and 7 bases from J, leaving 18 bases between. The CDR3 length is 15 residues. In germline, CDR1 is SGHTA, CDR2 FQGNSA. The CDR3 sequence: CASSPVRGLGNEQFF. For the CDR3, the DNA is TGTGCCAGCAGCCCTGTGAGGGGCCTCGGGAATGAGCAGTTCTTC.

The J gene is TRBJ1-4, the V gene TRBV5-1; D is perhaps TRBD1 (5 bases). Trimming took off 5 bases at V and 3 bases at J, with 11 bases between the two ends. The CDR3 has 14 residues. Germline CDR1 reads SGHRS; CDR2 reads YFSETQ. The CDR3 nucleotides are TGCGCCAGCAGGAGGGGCAGCGCTAATGAAAAACTGTTTTTT. Protein sequence: CASRRGSANEKLFF.

A single count supports this clone. The rearrangement uses TRBV7-2 and TRBJ1-1; D is unresolved. The V end was cut by 5 bases, the J end by 1 base, with 8 bases between. The CDR3 has 13 residues. Germline V gives CDR1 SGHTA, CDR2 FQGNSA. The CDR3 DNA is TGTGCCAGCAGCGGCAAGAGGAACACTGAAGCTTTCTTT. Protein sequence: CASSGKRNTEAFF.

The chain has TRBV6-5 and TRBJ1-2, with unresolved D. V was clipped by 7 bases and J by 7 bases, with 10 bases between them. Germline assignment: CDR1 MNHEY and CDR2 SVGAGI. The CDR3 spans 11 residues. The CDR3 region is CASNGISGYTF. The CDR3 DNA reads as TGTGCCAGCAATGGCATCAGTGGCTACACCTTC.

The rearrangement joins TRBV10-3 to TRBJ2-5; 7 bases are shared with TRBD1. Judging by the DNA end, TRBJ2-7 fits better; the J call may be wrong. The CDR3 spans 12 residues. Per germline, CDR1 ENHRY and CDR2 SYGVKD. CDR3 amino acids: CAISTGNYEQYF. For the CDR3, the DNA is TGTGCCATCTCGACAGGGAACTACGAGCAGTACTTC.

This clone was seen a single time. In nucleotides, the CDR3 is TGCGCCAGCAGCGATGGACTATCTAGCACAGATACGCAGTATTTT. It translates to CASSDGLSSTDTQYF. The rearrangement uses TRBV5-1 and TRBJ2-3; tentatively, D is TRBD2 (6 bases). The germline V and J ends were trimmed by 4 bases and 0 bases, with 12 bases remaining between them. CDR1 and CDR2 from the germline V gene are SGHRS and YFSETQ. The CDR3 runs 15 residues.

The CDR3 region is CASSPGQFEQYF. The CDR3 DNA follows: TGTGCCAGCTCGCCTGGACAGTTTGAGCAGTACTTC. The rearrangement joins TRBV18 to TRBJ2-7, with D possibly being TRBD1 (6 bases). The V and J ends lost 6 bases and 7 bases respectively, with 13 bases between them. There are 12 residues in the CDR3. Germline values: CDR1 KGHSH, CDR2 LQKENI.

This chain joins TRBV11-2 and TRBJ1-2; D ambiguous. The V gene's germline CDR1 is SGHAT and CDR2 FQNNGV. Trimming cost V 4 bases and J 4 bases, with 13 bases left between them. CDR3 length: 14 amino acids. CDR3 bases: TGTGCCAGCAGCTCTACTCTGGGTGCCTATGGCTACACCTTC. Encoded protein: CASSSTLGAYGYTF.